One sample yielded the 18 T cell receptor beta chains listed below, sequenced in a study of blood T cell repertoires in COVID-19. Profiled with immunoSEQ multiplex PCR; TCRdb holds only in-frame clones, not every one. Among 150,000 to 170,000 clones, approximately 79% were seen once, and the ten largest hold around 7.9%. Input material: PBMCs or T cells enriched from blood (not recorded which). Source of these receptors: a man in his forties or fifties who had recovered from COVID-19.

The V gene is TRBV18, the J gene TRBJ1-1; 12 nucleotides match TRBD1. This CDR3 region has 18 residues. CDR1 is KGHSH and CDR2 is LQKENI in the germline V gene. The V segment lost 0 bases and the J segment 1 base; nucleotides outside the gene matches: 6. The CDR3 loop is CASSPPGTGGLTNTEAFF. Written as DNA, the CDR3 is TGTGCCAGCTCACCACCTGGGACAGGGGGCCTGACGAACACTGAAGCTTTCTTT.

The V and J genes are TRBV11-3 and TRBJ2-2; 12 positions match TRBD2. The CDR3 sequence is 16 residues long. Germline V gene sequence: CDR1 SGHNT, CDR2 YENEEA. The J segment lost 6 bases and the V segment lost 3 bases, leaving 5 bases of the junction unmatched. The DNA of the CDR3 is TGTGCCAGCAGCTTCCTAGCGGGGGGGGCCCCCGGGGAGCTGTTTTTT. It encodes CASSFLAGGAPGELFF. Using reference TRBV11-3 and TRBJ2-2 for the parts outside the CDR3, the full variable domain is EAGVVQSPRYKIIEKKQPVAFWCNPISGHNTLYWYLQNLGQGPELLIRYENEEAVDDSQLPKDRFSAERLKGVDSTLKIQPAELGDSAVYLCASSFLAGGAPGELFFGEGSRLTVL.

The V gene is TRBV18, the J gene TRBJ2-5; 8 nucleotides align to TRBD2. This CDR3 has 16 residues. Germline lookup yields CDR1 KGHSH and CDR2 LQKENI. V trimming: 1 base; J trimming: 2 bases; junction bases outside the gene matches: 6. The DNA for the CDR3 is TGTGCCAGCTCACCACTTAGCGGGACCAGTCAAGAGACCCAGTACTTC. Residues: CASSPLSGTSQETQYF.

The rearrangement links TRBV18 to TRBJ1-4; D may be TRBD1 (5 bases). The CDR3 covers 15 residues. The germline V gene encodes CDR1 KGHSH and CDR2 LQKENI. V lost 3 bases to trimming and J lost 5 bases, with 13 bases between them. CDR3 loop: CASSPPGLKNEKLFF. CDR3 sequence (DNA): TGTGCCAGCTCACCCCCAGGGTTGAAAAATGAAAAACTGTTTTTT.

V is TRBV18 and J is TRBJ2-7; 12 bases match TRBD2. The CDR3 totals 17 residues. The J segment lost 6 bases and the V segment lost 2 bases, leaving 11 bases of the junction unmatched. Looked up from germline, CDR1 is KGHSH and CDR2 is LQKENI. CDR3 loop: CASSPKPTSGGIGEQYF. The CDR3 DNA sequence: TGTGCCAGCTCACCAAAACCGACTAGCGGGGGTATCGGCGAGCAGTACTTC.

This clone appeared a single time. The chain joins TRBV18 to TRBJ2-1, with 7 positions matching TRBD2. Losses at the gene ends were 3 bases for V and 6 bases for J; bases not matched to a gene: 5. The CDR3 runs to 14 residues. Germline loops: CDR1 KGHSH, CDR2 LQKENI. CDR3 in DNA: TGTGCCAGCTCACCCCTCGGGACTACCAATGAGCAGTTCTTC. The encoded protein is CASSPLGTTNEQFF.

A single count supports this clone. In nucleotides, the CDR3 is TGTGCCAGCAGTGAAGCGCGGAGCGGGGGAAAAGCTGAGCAGTTCTTC. This encodes CASSEARSGGKAEQFF. V is TRBV2 and J is TRBJ2-1; 8 bases are a match to TRBD2. Per the germline V gene, CDR1 is SNHLY and CDR2 is FYNNEI. With 0 bases clipped from V and 9 bases from J, the junction kept 10 bases outside the gene matches. The length of the CDR3 is 16 residues.

The genes are TRBV19 and TRBJ1-1; TRBD1 aligns across 7 bases. The CDR3 extends over 12 amino acids. V trimming: 5 bases; J trimming: 8 bases; junction bases outside the gene matches: 5. Germline V gene data show CDR1 as LNHDA and CDR2 as SQIVND (reference sequence). The CDR3 coding sequence is TGTGCCAGTAGTCCTAGGGACAGCGAAGCTTTCTTT. Encoded protein: CASSPRDSEAFF.

This chain connects TRBV30 to TRBJ1-2; maybe TRBD1 (6 bases). CDR3 length equals 15 residues. Germline V gives CDR1 GTSNPN, CDR2 SVGIG (reference sequence). V lost 2 bases to trimming and J lost 5 bases, with 18 bases between them. CDR3 amino acids: CAWSRTASSLYGYTF. DNA of the CDR3: TGTGCCTGGAGTAGGACAGCCTCATCGCTATATGGCTACACCTTC.

V usage is TRBV5-6 and J usage is TRBJ2-7; the D gene is possibly TRBD1 (6 bases). This CDR3 comprises 15 residues. V was trimmed by 4 bases and J by 0 bases, leaving 14 bases between them. The germline V gene encodes CDR1 SGHDT and CDR2 YYEEEE. This CDR3 reads CASSDQDRNSYEQYF. The CDR3 DNA sequence: TGTGCCAGCAGCGACCAGGACAGAAACTCCTACGAGCAGTACTTC.

V and J are TRBV14 and TRBJ1-4, with D tentatively TRBD1 (6 bases). Germline CDR1 reads SGHDN; CDR2 reads FVKESK. With 4 bases removed from V and 3 bases from J, the gap between germline ends came to 15 bases. CDR3 length: 16 amino acids. Here the CDR3 DNA reads TGTGCCAGCAGCCGAAAACAGGGAAAGGCTAATGAAAAACTGTTTTTT. Translated: CASSRKQGKANEKLFF.

The rearrangement links TRBV27 to TRBJ1-1; possibly TRBD1 for D (5 bases). Trimming pared 3 bases from V and 1 base from J, leaving 9 bases between. Germline V gives CDR1 MNHEY, CDR2 SMNVEV (reference sequence). The CDR3 length is 14 residues. CDR3 coding DNA: TGTGCCAGCAGTTTCCGCGACAGGAACACTGAAGCTTTCTTT. Residues: CASSFRDRNTEAFF.

V and J are TRBV7-8 and TRBJ1-2, with D unclear. CDR1 SGHVS and CDR2 FQNEAQ come from the germline V gene. Trimming cost V 6 bases and J 0 bases, with 17 bases left between them. The CDR3 sequence is 16 residues long. This CDR3 is CASSPGHSGANYGYTF. For the CDR3, the DNA is TGTGCCAGCAGTCCGGGTCACAGCGGAGCTAACTATGGCTACACCTTC.

The chain carries TRBV12-5 and TRBJ2-4, with D perhaps matching TRBD1 (6 bases). This CDR3 region has 15 residues. Trimming removed 6 bases from V and 8 bases from J, with 20 bases in between. The germline CDR1 and CDR2 sequences are LGHNT and FRNRAP. CDR3 residues: CASGPSSQGRHIQYF. CDR3 in DNA: TGTGCTAGTGGACCGAGCTCACAGGGAAGGCACATTCAGTACTTC.

The rearrangement links TRBV2 to TRBJ1-4, with TRBD1 matching over 9 bases. CDR3 size: 16 residues. Trimming took 3 bases from V and 4 from J; bases not matched to a gene: 6. Germline CDR1 and CDR2: SNHLY and FYNNEI. In nucleotides, the CDR3 is TGTGCCAGCAGTGACAGACTGGGACAGGGTAATGAAAAACTGTTTTTT. Amino acid sequence: CASSDRLGQGNEKLFF.

CDR3 bases: TGTGCCAGCAGCTTAGTAGGGAGCGGCTACACCTTC. It is translated as CASSLVGSGYTF. The chain uses TRBV11-3 and TRBJ1-2; D call uncertain. CDR1 is SGHNT, CDR2 YENEEA, per germline. The CDR3 is made up of 12 amino acids. V was cut by 1 base and J by 8 bases, with 8 bases left in between.

The genes are TRBV7-3 and TRBJ2-1, with a tentative D call TRBD2 (7 bases). This CDR3 is built from 13 residues. The germline V gene encodes CDR1 SGHTA and CDR2 FQGTGA. Trimming removed 5 bases at V and 9 bases at J, with 14 bases between. CDR3 DNA: TGTGCCAGCAGCCCGGGGGGCCCGGTTGAGCAGTTCTTC. Translated: CASSPGGPVEQFF.

The rearrangement uses TRBV6-1 and TRBJ1-5; the match to TRBD1 covers 10 bases. The V segment lost 2 bases and the J segment 2 bases; nucleotides outside the gene matches: 6. The germline V gene encodes CDR1 MNHNS and CDR2 SASEGT. The CDR3 is made up of 17 amino acids. Written as DNA, the CDR3 is TGTGCCAGCAGTGAAACCACCGACAGGGGGCGCAATCAGCCCCAGCATTTT. The encoded protein is CASSETTDRGRNQPQHF.